The 6 T cell receptor beta chains listed next were all sequenced from one sample in a study of beta chain features in type 1 diabetes. Reverse transcription of all isolated RNA meant that expressed TCRB transcripts were sequenced. Profiling relied on immunoSEQ multiplex PCR, and the TCRdb table lists in-frame clones only, not all of them. The sample has 150,000 or so clones; around 10% are singletons. The source material was central memory CD4+ T cells from blood. Receptor source: a young man in good health.

This clone came up a few times. The chain links TRBV13 to TRBJ2-5, with D possibly TRBD2 on 6 matching bases. Germline CDR1 PRHDT, CDR2 FYEKMQ (reference sequence). This CDR3 contains 12 residues. Deletions cut 5 bases from V and 2 bases from J, with 6 bases between. The CDR3 DNA reads as TGTGCCAGCAGCGGGACTCAAGAGACCCAGTACTTC. Its protein product is CASSGTQETQYF.

The rearrangement joins TRBV27 to TRBJ1-2, with unresolved D. This CDR3 contains 14 residues. The V gene's germline CDR1 is MNHEY and CDR2 SMNVEV (reference sequence). The V gene lost 5 bases and the J gene lost 13 bases, with 23 bases spanning the gap. The CDR3 DNA reads as TGTGCCAGCAGTCCACAGCTCTTAACTTCTTGGCTCACCTTC. Protein: CASSPQLLTSWLTF.

The V and J genes are TRBV9 and TRBJ1-6, with D unresolved. With 0 bases removed from V and 4 bases from J, the gap between germline ends came to 11 bases. This CDR3 spans 16 amino acids. Germline lookup yields CDR1 SGDLS and CDR2 YYNGEE. The DNA for the CDR3 is TGTGCCAGCAGCGTAGCCTCTACAGCTTATAATTCACCCCTCCACTTT. This codes for CASSVASTAYNSPLHF.

This sequence joins TRBV10-3 and TRBJ1-3, with TRBD1 identical over 7 bases. V trimming: 10 bases; J trimming: 0 bases; junction bases outside the gene matches: 12. The CDR3 is 16 amino acids. The germline CDR1 and CDR2 sequences are ENHRY and SYGVKD. CDR3 region: CASSSSTGRSGNTIYF. The DNA for the CDR3 is TGTGCCAGCAGCTCATCGACAGGGCGCTCTGGAAACACCATATATTTT.

This clone was observed a few times. The chain uses TRBV10-3 and TRBJ2-3, with 8 nucleotides matching TRBD2. V lost 2 bases, J lost 1 base, and 5 bases stayed unmatched. CDR1 is ENHRY and CDR2 is SYGVKD in the germline V gene. The CDR3 totals 16 residues. The CDR3 protein is CAISEERGRGTDTQYF. In nucleotides, the CDR3 is TGTGCCATCAGTGAGGAGCGGGGGCGGGGCACAGATACGCAGTATTTT.

This clone has just a few counts. Additional DNA sequences in this sample encode the identical CDR3. The chain is built from TRBV7-2 and TRBJ1-1; possibly TRBD1 for D (6 bases). Germline CDR1 is SGHTA and CDR2 is FQGNSA. Between the trimmed V and J ends, which lost 3 bases and 3 bases, there was a span of 11 bases. The CDR3 loop spans 14 amino acids. The CDR3 loop reads CASSFSPGDTEAFF. Here the CDR3 DNA reads TGTGCCAGCAGCTTCTCTCCAGGGGACACTGAAGCTTTCTTT.